The present T cell receptor (beta chain) was sequenced within a study of blood T cells in healthy people across ages. Study summary: The template switching approach captured approximately one barcoded beta molecule for every two T cells.

Study conclusions and caveats: Naive CD4+ cells and diversity were both higher in long-lived donors than in aged donors.

In this sample, this clonotype turned up many times. Its antigen is currently unknown. A much larger clone differs from this one at a single base, so this may be a read error. Germline-derived CDR1 and CDR2 are DFQATT and SNEGSKA (reference sequence). This CDR3 comprises 14 residues. V shed 4 bases and J 4 bases; nucleotides not matched to a gene: 6. The use of a sample-barcoded 5' primer and a J-beta primer mix characterized a second PCR of roughly 6 to 11 cycles. TCRdb recomputed calls from the 5' RACE reads with MiXCR, one row per CDR3 protein. The sample lists hundreds of thousands of distinct CDR3 sequences; 25% to 30% were seen once.

V gene TRBV20-1 combines with J gene TRBJ1-2; 10 bases are shared with TRBD1. The TCR was taken from a woman aged 80 or over in good health. The sequenced material came from blood. The CDR3 bases are TGCAGTGCTATCGAGAGGGACAGGGGCTATGGCTACACCTTC. Amino acid sequence: CSAIERDRGYGYTF.